The T cell receptor beta chain described here comes from a study of cytomegalovirus exposure and HLA in healthy donors. Use of 60 Vbeta and 13 Jbeta primers characterized the PCR. The assay was immunoSEQ multiplex PCR, and TCRdb's table has in-frame clones only and misses some. There are 110,000 or so clones in the sample; roughly 73% occur only once, and roughly 8.6% lies in the top ten. The CDR3 is 14 residues long. Per the germline V gene, CDR1 is KGHSH and CDR2 is LQKENI. Trimming stripped 6 bases from V and 3 bases from J, with 12 bases between. This clone was counted only a few times. This sequence was found in a woman aged 40 to 49 in good health and CMV-seropositive. The V gene is TRBV18, the J gene TRBJ1-3, with D perhaps matching TRBD1 (5 bases). The sequenced sample consisted of PBMCs. This CDR3 reads CASSRQGFGNTIYF. CDR3 sequence (DNA): TGTGCCAGCTCCCGTCAGGGTTTTGGAAACACCATATATTTT.